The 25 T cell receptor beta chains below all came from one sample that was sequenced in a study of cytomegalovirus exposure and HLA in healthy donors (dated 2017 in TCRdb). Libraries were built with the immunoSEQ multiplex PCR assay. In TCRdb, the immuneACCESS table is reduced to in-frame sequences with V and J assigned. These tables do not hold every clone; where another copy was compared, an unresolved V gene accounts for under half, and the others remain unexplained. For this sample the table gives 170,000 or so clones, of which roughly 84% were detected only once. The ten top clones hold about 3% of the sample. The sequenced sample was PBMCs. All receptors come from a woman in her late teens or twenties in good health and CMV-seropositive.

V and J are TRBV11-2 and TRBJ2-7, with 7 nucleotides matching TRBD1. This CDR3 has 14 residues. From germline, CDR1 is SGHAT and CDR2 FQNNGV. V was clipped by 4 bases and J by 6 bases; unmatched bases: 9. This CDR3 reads CASSSKTGMSEQYF. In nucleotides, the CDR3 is TGTGCCAGCAGCTCCAAGACAGGGATGAGCGAGCAGTACTTC.

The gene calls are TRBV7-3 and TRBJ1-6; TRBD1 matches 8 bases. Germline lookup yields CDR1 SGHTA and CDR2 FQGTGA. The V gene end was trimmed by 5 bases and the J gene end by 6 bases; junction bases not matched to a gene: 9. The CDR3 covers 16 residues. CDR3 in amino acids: CASSLDYRGANSPLHF. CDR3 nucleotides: TGTGCCAGCAGCCTAGATTACAGGGGGGCTAATTCACCCCTCCACTTT.

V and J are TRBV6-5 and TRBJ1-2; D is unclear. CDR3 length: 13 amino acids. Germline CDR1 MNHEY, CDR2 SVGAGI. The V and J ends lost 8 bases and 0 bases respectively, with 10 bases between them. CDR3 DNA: TGTGCCAGCTCAGGTTCAGCTAACTATGGCTACACCTTC. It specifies CASSGSANYGYTF.

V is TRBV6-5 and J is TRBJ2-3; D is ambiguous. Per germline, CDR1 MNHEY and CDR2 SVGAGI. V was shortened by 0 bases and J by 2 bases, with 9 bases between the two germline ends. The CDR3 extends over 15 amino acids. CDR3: CASSYSGSDTDTQYF. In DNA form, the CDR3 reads TGTGCCAGCAGTTACTCCGGGTCTGACACAGATACGCAGTATTTT.

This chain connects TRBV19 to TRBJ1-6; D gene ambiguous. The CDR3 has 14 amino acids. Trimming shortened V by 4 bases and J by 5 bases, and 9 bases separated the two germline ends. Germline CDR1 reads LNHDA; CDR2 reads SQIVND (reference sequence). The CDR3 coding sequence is TGTGCCAGTAGTAGCGGCAGAAATAATTCACCCCTCCACTTT. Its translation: CASSSGRNNSPLHF.

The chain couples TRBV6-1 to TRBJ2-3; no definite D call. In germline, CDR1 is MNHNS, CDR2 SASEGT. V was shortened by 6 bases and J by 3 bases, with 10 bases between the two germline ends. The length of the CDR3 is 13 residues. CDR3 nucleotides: TGTGCCAGCAGACCTCTAGGAACAGATACGCAGTATTTT. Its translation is CASRPLGTDTQYF.

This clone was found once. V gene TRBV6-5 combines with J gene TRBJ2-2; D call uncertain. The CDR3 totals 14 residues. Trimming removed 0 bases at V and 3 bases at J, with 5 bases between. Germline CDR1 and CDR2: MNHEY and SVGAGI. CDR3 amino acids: CASSYSSDTGELFF. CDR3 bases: TGTGCCAGCAGTTACTCTTCAGACACCGGGGAGCTGTTTTTT.

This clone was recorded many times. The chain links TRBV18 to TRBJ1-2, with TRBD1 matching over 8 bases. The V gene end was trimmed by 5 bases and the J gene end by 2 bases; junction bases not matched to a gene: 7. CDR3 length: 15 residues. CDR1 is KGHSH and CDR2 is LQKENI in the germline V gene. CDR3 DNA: TGTGCCAGCTCAGAGATGGGACAGGTGAACTATGGCTACACCTTC. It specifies CASSEMGQVNYGYTF. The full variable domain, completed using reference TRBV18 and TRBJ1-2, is NAGVMQNPRHLVRRRGQEARLRCSPMKGHSHVYWYRQLPEEGLKFMVYLQKENIIDESGMPKERFSAEFPKEGPSILRIQQVVRGDSAAYFCASSEMGQVNYGYTFGSGTRLTVV.

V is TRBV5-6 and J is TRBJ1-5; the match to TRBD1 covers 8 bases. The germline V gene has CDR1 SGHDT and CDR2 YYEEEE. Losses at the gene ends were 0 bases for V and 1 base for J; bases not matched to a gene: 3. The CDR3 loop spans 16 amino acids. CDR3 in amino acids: CASSLGTGQSNQPQHF. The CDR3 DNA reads TGTGCCAGCAGCTTGGGGACAGGGCAGAGCAATCAGCCCCAGCATTTT.

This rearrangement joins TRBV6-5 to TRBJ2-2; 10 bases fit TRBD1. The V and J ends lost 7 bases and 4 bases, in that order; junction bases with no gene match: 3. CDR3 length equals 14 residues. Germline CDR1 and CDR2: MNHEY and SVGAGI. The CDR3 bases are TGTGCCAGCATCCGGGACAGGGGCACCGGGGAGCTGTTTTTT. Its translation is CASIRDRGTGELFF.

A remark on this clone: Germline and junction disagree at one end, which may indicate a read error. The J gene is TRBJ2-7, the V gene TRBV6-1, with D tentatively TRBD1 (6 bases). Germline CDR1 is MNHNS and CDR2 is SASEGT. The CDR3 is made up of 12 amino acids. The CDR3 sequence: CASSQDSTQGHF. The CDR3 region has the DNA TGTGCCAGCAGCCAGGACAGTACACAAGGACACTTC.

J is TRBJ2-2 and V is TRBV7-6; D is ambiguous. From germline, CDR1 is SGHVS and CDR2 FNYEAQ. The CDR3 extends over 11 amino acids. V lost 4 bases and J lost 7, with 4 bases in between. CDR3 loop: CASSSVGELFF. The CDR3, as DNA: TGTGCCAGCAGCTCCGTCGGGGAGCTGTTTTTT.

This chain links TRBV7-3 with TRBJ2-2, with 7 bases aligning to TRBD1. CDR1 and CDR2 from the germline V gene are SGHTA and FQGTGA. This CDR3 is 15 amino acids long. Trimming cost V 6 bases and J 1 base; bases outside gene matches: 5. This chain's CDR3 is CASSLDRMNTGELFF. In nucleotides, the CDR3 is TGTGCCAGCAGTCTGGACAGGATGAACACCGGGGAGCTGTTTTTT.

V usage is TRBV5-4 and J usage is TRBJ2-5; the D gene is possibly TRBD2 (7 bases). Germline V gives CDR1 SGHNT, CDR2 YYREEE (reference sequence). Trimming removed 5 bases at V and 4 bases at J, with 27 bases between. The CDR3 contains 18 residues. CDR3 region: CASSPDQGRGGLGETQYF. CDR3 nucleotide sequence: TGTGCCAGCAGTCCAGACCAAGGGAGGGGGGGCCTCGGAGAGACCCAGTACTTC.

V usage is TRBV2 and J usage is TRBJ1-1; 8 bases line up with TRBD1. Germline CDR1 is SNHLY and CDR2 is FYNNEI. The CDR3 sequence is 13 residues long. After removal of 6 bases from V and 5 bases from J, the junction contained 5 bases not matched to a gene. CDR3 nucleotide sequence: TGTGCCAGCAGCGAGACAGGGGAGACTGAAGCTTTCTTT. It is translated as CASSETGETEAFF.

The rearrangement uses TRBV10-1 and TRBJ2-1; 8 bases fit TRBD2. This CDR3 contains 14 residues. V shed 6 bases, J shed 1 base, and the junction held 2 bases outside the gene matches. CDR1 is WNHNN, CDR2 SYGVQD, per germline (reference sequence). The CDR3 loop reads CASSGGASYNEQFF. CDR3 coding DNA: TGCGCCAGCAGCGGGGGGGCTTCCTACAATGAGCAGTTCTTC.

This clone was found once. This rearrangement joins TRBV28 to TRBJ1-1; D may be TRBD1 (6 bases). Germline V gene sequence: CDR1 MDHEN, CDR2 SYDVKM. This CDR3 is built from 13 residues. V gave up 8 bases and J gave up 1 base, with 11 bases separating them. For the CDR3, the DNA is TGTGCCAGCCAGCTCAGGGGGAACACTGAAGCTTTCTTT. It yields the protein CASQLRGNTEAFF. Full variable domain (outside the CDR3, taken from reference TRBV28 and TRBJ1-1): DVKVTQSSRYLVKRTGEKVFLECVQDMDHENMFWYRQDPGLGLRLIYFSYDVKMKEKGDIPEGYSVSREKKERFSLILESASTNQTSMYLCASQLRGNTEAFFGQGTRLTVV.

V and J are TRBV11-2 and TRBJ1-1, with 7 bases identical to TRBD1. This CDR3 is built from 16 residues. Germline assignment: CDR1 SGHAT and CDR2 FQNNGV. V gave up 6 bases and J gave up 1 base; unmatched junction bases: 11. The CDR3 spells CASRPIKGQTNTEAFF. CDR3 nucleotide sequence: TGTGCCAGCAGACCAATAAAGGGACAGACGAACACTGAAGCTTTCTTT.

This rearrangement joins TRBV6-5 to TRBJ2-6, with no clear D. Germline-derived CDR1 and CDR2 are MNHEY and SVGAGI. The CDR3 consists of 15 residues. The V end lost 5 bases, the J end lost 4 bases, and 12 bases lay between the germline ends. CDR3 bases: TGTGCCAGCAGTCGCCAATTGACAGGGGCCAACGTCCTGACTTTC. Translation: CASSRQLTGANVLTF.

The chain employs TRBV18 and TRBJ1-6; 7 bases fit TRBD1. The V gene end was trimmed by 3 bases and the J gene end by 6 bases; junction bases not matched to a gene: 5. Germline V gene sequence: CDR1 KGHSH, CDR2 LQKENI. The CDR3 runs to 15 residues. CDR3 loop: CASSPAGTANSPLHF. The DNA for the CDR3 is TGTGCCAGCTCACCGGCCGGGACAGCTAATTCACCCCTCCACTTT.

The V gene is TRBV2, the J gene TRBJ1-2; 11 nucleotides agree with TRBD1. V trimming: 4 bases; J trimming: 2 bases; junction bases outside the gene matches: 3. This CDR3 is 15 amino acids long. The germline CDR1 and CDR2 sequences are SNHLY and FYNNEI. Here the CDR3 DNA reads TGTGCCAGCAGTGGGACAGGGGGCGGAAACTATGGCTACACCTTC. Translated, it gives CASSGTGGGNYGYTF. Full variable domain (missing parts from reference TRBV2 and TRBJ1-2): EPEVTQTPSHQVTQMGQEVILRCVPISNHLYFYWYRQILGQKVEFLVSFYNNEISEKSEIFDDQFSVERPDGSNFTLKIRSTKLEDSAMYFCASSGTGGGNYGYTFGSGTRLTVV.

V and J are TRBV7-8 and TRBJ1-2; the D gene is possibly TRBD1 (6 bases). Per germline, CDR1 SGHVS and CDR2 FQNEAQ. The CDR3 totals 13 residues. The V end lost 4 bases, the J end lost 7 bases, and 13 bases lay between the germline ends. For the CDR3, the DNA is TGTGCCAGCAGCTCATACAGGGATCCTGGCTACACCTTC. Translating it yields CASSSYRDPGYTF.

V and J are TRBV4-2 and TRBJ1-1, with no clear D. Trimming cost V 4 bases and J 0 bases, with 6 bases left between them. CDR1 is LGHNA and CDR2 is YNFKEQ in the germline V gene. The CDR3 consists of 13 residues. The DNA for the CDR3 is TGTGCCAGCAGCCCGGTGATGAACACTGAAGCTTTCTTT. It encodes CASSPVMNTEAFF.

The CDR3 loop is CASRSSGGAGELFF. CDR3 nucleotides: TGCGCCAGCAGGTCTAGCGGGGGGGCTGGGGAGCTGTTTTTT. The rearrangement joins TRBV10-2 to TRBJ2-2; 12 bases are shared with TRBD2. The CDR3 contains 14 residues. Germline V CDR1 and CDR2: WSHSY, SAAADI. The ends lost 6 bases at V and 8 bases at J; junction bases unmatched: 4.

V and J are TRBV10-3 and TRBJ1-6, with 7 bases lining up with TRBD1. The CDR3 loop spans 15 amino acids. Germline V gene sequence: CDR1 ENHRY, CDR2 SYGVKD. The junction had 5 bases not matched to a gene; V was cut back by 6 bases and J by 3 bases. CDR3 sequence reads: CAISHRGFYNSPLHF. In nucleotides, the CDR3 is TGTGCCATCAGCCACAGGGGCTTCTATAATTCACCCCTCCACTTT.